The 27 T cell receptor beta chains in this list originate from one sample, sequenced in a study of tumor-infiltrating lymphocytes in glioblastoma multiforme. Three nested ARM-PCR rounds with V-beta and C-beta primers built TCRB libraries. TCRdb redid the calling of the multiplex PCR reads with MiXCR, one entry per CDR3 protein. The data show approximately 9,300 distinct CDR3 sequences, with less than 80% seen just once and about 53% held by the top ten. The sample comprised brain tumor tissue. Every receptor here comes from a male donor with glioblastoma.

Comment on this clonotype: It may be a read error: a sequence one base away is much more abundant. V gene TRBV11-2 combines with J gene TRBJ1-2, with 7 positions matching TRBD1. CDR3 size: 15 residues. In germline, CDR1 is SGHAT, CDR2 FQNNGV. V trimming: 7 bases; J trimming: 3 bases; junction bases outside the gene matches: 11. The CDR3 reads CASNQPTGIYYGYTF. The CDR3 DNA reads TGTGCCAGCAACCAGCCGACAGGGATTTACTATGGCTACACCTTC.

This sequence joins TRBV4-1 and TRBJ2-7; 10 bases fit TRBD1. The CDR3 length is 15 residues. J was trimmed by 4 bases and V by 3 bases; bases with no gene match: 6. The germline gives CDR1 MGHRA, CDR2 YSYEKL. The CDR3 sequence is CASSHPGTGAYEQYF. The DNA of the CDR3 is TGCGCCAGCAGCCACCCAGGGACAGGGGCTTACGAGCAGTACTTC.

Notes on this clonotype: Mismatch with germline at one junction end may stem from a read error. The chain combines TRBV4-1 with TRBJ1-2; 7 bases line up with TRBD1. The germline gives CDR1 MGHRA, CDR2 YSYEKL. This CDR3 contains 16 residues. The CDR3 DNA reads as TGCGCCAGCAGCCGAGCGCTGACAGGGCCGAACCATGGTTACACCTTC. Its translation: CASSRALTGPNHGYTF.

This clonotype was counted once. CDR3: CASSYKGGWKLFF. The CDR3, as DNA: TGTGCCAGCAGTTACAAGGGTGGCTGGAAGCTGTTTTTT. V and J are TRBV6-5 and TRBJ2-2; D gene unclear. V was clipped by 2 bases and J by 12 bases, with 13 bases between them. The CDR3 extends over 13 amino acids. Germline V gives CDR1 MNHEY, CDR2 SVGAGI.

This clonotype was counted a few times. The rearrangement uses TRBV15 and TRBJ1-5; unclear D gene. Trimming took off 0 bases at V and 4 bases at J, with 10 bases between the two ends. Germline assignment: CDR1 LNHNV and CDR2 YYDKDF (reference sequence). There are 15 residues in the CDR3. CDR3 protein: CATSRDLNGNQPQHF. In DNA form, the CDR3 reads TGTGCCACCAGCAGAGATCTAAACGGGAATCAGCCCCAGCATTTT.

By proportion, this clonotype is medium-sized. The V call is TRBV7-8, the J call TRBJ2-1, with a tentative D call TRBD2 (5 bases). The CDR3 length is 14 residues. The V gene lost 1 base and the J gene lost 9 bases, with 13 bases spanning the gap. Germline CDR1 is SGHVS and CDR2 is FQNEAQ. CDR3 DNA sequence: TGTGCCAGCAGCTTAGAGCCCGGACGGGGTGAGCAGTTCTTC. Its translation: CASSLEPGRGEQFF.

CDR3: CASGQAPDTQYF. The CDR3 bases are TGCGCCAGCGGACAGGCCCCAGATACGCAGTATTTT. The gene calls are TRBV10-1 and TRBJ2-3; 7 bases agree with TRBD1. The CDR3 has 12 residues. After removal of 8 bases from V and 4 bases from J, the junction contained 3 bases not matched to a gene. In germline, CDR1 is WNHNN, CDR2 SYGVQD (reference sequence).

This clonotype has a handful of counts. The chain couples TRBV4-2 to TRBJ2-3; the D gene is possibly TRBD2 (6 bases). V gave up 0 bases and J gave up 8 bases, with 15 bases separating them. Germline V gene data show CDR1 as LGHNA and CDR2 as YNFKEQ. The CDR3 covers 15 residues. This chain's CDR3 is CASSQDGDSVSTQYF. CDR3 nucleotides: TGTGCCAGCAGCCAAGATGGGGACTCCGTCTCTACGCAGTATTTT.

The chain carries TRBV12-3 or TRBV12-4 and TRBJ2-3; 10 bases align to TRBD1. This CDR3 comprises 14 residues. Trimming cost V 5 bases and J 5 bases; bases outside gene matches: 4. The CDR3 nucleotides read TGTGCCAGCAGTCGGACAGGGGGTCTAGATACGCAGTATTTT. Protein product: CASSRTGGLDTQYF.

This chain uses TRBV12-3 or TRBV12-4 with TRBJ2-3; D gene uncertain. Trimming left V 3 bases short and J 3 bases short, with 10 bases between. The CDR3 extends over 14 amino acids. The CDR3 DNA reads TGTGCCAGCAGTTTCGAGGTGATTACAGATACGCAGTATTTT. Protein product: CASSFEVITDTQYF.

With respect to this clonotype: Mismatch with germline at one junction end may stem from a read error. This chain links TRBV19 with TRBJ2-7; D perhaps matches TRBD2 (5 bases). This CDR3 comprises 13 residues. From germline, CDR1 is LNHDA and CDR2 SQIVND (reference sequence). This CDR3 reads CASSMRAAYEHYF. The DNA for the CDR3 is TGTGCCAGTAGTATGAGGGCAGCCTACGAGCACTACTTC.

The rearrangement joins TRBV10-3 to TRBJ2-2; the D gene is possibly TRBD2 (6 bases). The CDR3 consists of 14 residues. The ends were cut back, 6 bases at V and 3 bases at J, with 11 bases in the middle. Germline V gene data show CDR1 as ENHRY and CDR2 as SYGVKD. The CDR3 sequence is CAISRSSDTGELFF. In DNA form, the CDR3 reads TGTGCCATCAGCCGGTCTAGCGACACCGGGGAGCTGTTTTTT.

The chain links TRBV11-3 to TRBJ2-2, with 7 bases that match TRBD1. Germline values: CDR1 SGHNT, CDR2 YENEEA. The CDR3 length is 17 residues. Unmatched junction bases numbered 10, after V lost 5 bases and J lost 1 base. CDR3 sequence (DNA): TGTGCCAGCAGCGCCCCTGAAGGGACAGTGAACACCGGGGAGCTGTTTTTT. Translating it yields CASSAPEGTVNTGELFF.

This chain joins TRBV20-1 and TRBJ2-1; no clear D. Trimming took off 5 bases at V and 0 bases at J, with 11 bases between the two ends. Germline CDR1 is DFQATT and CDR2 is SNEGSKA (reference sequence). The CDR3 is made up of 14 amino acids. CDR3 amino acids: CSAGDMGSYNEQFF. The CDR3 DNA reads TGCAGTGCTGGGGATATGGGCTCCTACAATGAGCAGTTCTTC.

This clonotype has only one observation. This chain uses TRBV29-1 with TRBJ1-2; D possibly corresponds to TRBD1 (6 bases). Germline CDR1 is SQVTM and CDR2 is ANQGSEA. Between the trimmed V and J ends, which lost 6 bases and 4 bases, there was a span of 9 bases. The CDR3 is 11 residues long. The DNA for the CDR3 is TGCAGCGTCGGACAGCTCTATGGCTACACCTTC. Protein: CSVGQLYGYTF.

Regarding this clonotype: The conserved phenylalanine or tryptophan is not found at the CDR3 terminus, so this likely reflects a read error. The gene calls are TRBV7-9 and TRBJ2-1, with TRBD2 matching 13 bases. J gave up 4 bases and V 7 bases, and 10 bases lay outside the gene matches. CDR3 size: 17 residues. Germline lookup yields CDR1 SEHNR and CDR2 FQNEAQ (reference sequence). The CDR3 region has the DNA TGTGCCAGCAAGTCGACTAGCGGGAGGACACTTTACAATGAGCAGTTCTTA. It codes for CASKSTSGRTLYNEQFL.

Details on this clonotype: The conserved phenylalanine or tryptophan is not found at the CDR3 terminus, so this likely reflects a read error. The rearrangement joins TRBV20-1 to TRBJ1-4; D is unclear. From germline, CDR1 is DFQATT and CDR2 SNEGSKA (reference sequence). V was trimmed by 1 base and J by 7 bases, leaving 13 bases between them. The CDR3 consists of 14 residues. The CDR3 nucleotides are TGCAGTGCTAGAGTACCATTCATGGGTGAAAAACTGTTTTTG. It encodes CSARVPFMGEKLFL.

This chain connects TRBV10-2 to TRBJ1-1; D is unresolved. The V end lost 4 bases, the J end lost 0 bases, and 6 bases lay between the germline ends. The germline CDR1 and CDR2 sequences are WSHSY and SAAADI. This CDR3 region has 13 residues. The CDR3 nucleotides are TGCGCCAGCAGTGGAGGCATGAACACTGAAGCTTTCTTT. It yields the protein CASSGGMNTEAFF.

V usage is TRBV11-2 and J usage is TRBJ2-5, with no clear D. From germline, CDR1 is SGHAT and CDR2 FQNNGV. V lost 1 base, J lost 3 bases, and 12 bases lay in between. The CDR3 has 15 residues. The CDR3 region is CASSLAIGREETQYF. The CDR3 nucleotides are TGTGCCAGCAGCTTAGCGATAGGTCGAGAAGAGACCCAGTACTTC.

In its sample, this clonotype was seen many times. The V call is TRBV29-1, the J call TRBJ2-5; the D gene could be TRBD1 or TRBD2 (7 bases each). V dropped 3 bases and J dropped 4 bases, with 18 bases sitting between them. This CDR3 is built from 15 residues. Germline values: CDR1 SQVTM, CDR2 ANQGSEA. CDR3 residues: CSVEGDRGRAETQYF. The CDR3 DNA is TGCAGCGTTGAGGGGGACAGAGGGAGGGCAGAGACCCAGTACTTC.

Relative to its sample, this clonotype is medium-sized. The J gene is TRBJ1-5, the V gene TRBV6-1, with 9 bases identical to TRBD1. V shed 6 bases and J 5 bases; nucleotides not matched to a gene: 2. The germline V gene encodes CDR1 MNHNS and CDR2 SASEGT. The CDR3 has 13 amino acids. The CDR3, as DNA: TGTGCCAGCAGCTGGGACAGGGATCAGCCCCAGCATTTT. Protein product: CASSWDRDQPQHF.

As for this clonotype: The junction departs from germline at one end; a sequencing error may be responsible. The chain recombines TRBV5-5 with TRBJ1-2; D ambiguous. In germline, CDR1 is SGHKS, CDR2 YYEKEE (reference sequence). The CDR3 has 14 residues. The CDR3 is CASGLNSTSYGYTF. CDR3 in DNA: TGTGCCAGCGGCTTGAATTCCACTTCCTATGGCTACACCTTC.

Notes on this clonotype: The junction departs from the called germline gene at one end, perhaps through a read error. This chain uses TRBV7-3 with TRBJ2-2; 9 bases match TRBD2. The CDR3 length is 11 residues. CDR1 is SGHTA and CDR2 is FQGTGA in the germline V gene. The CDR3 spells CVSRASGELLF. The CDR3 region has the DNA TGTGTCAGCAGGGCTAGCGGGGAGCTGCTTTTT.

Note on this clonotype: An end of the junction differs from the germline gene, which may be a read error. V is TRBV11-1 and J is TRBJ1-1; 12 nucleotides line up with TRBD1. The CDR3 has 15 residues. The germline gives CDR1 SGHAT, CDR2 FQDESV (reference sequence). The CDR3 bases are TGTGCCAACAGCTTCCCGGGGACAGGGGGCTCTGAGGCTTTCTTT. It translates to CANSFPGTGGSEAFF. Based on the CDR3 plus reference TRBV11-1 and TRBJ1-1, the full variable domain is EAEVAQSPRYKITEKSQAVAFWCDPISGHATLYWYRQILGQGPELLVQFQDESVVDDSQLPKDRFSAERLKGVDSTLKIQPAELGDSAMYLCANSFPGTGGSEAFFGQGTRLTVV.

With respect to this clonotype: A clone one base away is much larger, so this may be a read error. The V gene is TRBV10-2, the J gene TRBJ2-7; 13 nucleotides line up with TRBD2. The germline CDR1 and CDR2 sequences are WSHSY and SAAADI. CDR3 length: 17 residues. The CDR3 DNA follows: TGCGTCAGCAGCAAACTAGCGGGAGGGCCAGCCTCCTACGAGCAGTACTTC. Protein: CVSSKLAGGPASYEQYF.

Comment on this clonotype: A much larger clone differs by one base, so this may be a read error. The chain employs TRBV11-1 and TRBJ2-1; 7 nucleotides match TRBD1. Germline V lookup: CDR1 SGHAT, CDR2 FQDESV (reference sequence). The ends lost 5 bases at V and 8 bases at J; junction bases unmatched: 9. CDR3 length equals 14 residues. CDR3 residues: CASSPGGRYYEQFF. The CDR3 DNA sequence: TGTGCCAGCAGCCCAGGGGGAAGGTACTATGAGCAGTTCTTC. Together with reference TRBV11-1 and TRBJ2-1, the CDR3 gives the full variable domain: EAEVAQSPRYKITEKSQAVAFWCDPISGHATLYWYRQILGQGPELLVQFQDESVVDDSQLPKDRFSAERLKGVDSTLKIQPAELGDSAMYLCASSPGGRYYEQFFGPGTRLTVL.

A few counts support this clonotype. The chain recombines TRBV20-1 with TRBJ2-1; no clear D. Germline CDR1 and CDR2: DFQATT and SNEGSKA (reference sequence). The ends were cut back, 0 bases at V and 3 bases at J, with 9 bases in the middle. This CDR3 has 14 amino acids. The DNA of the CDR3 is TGCAGTGCTAGAGACCGGGTTCACTACAATGAGCAGTTCTTC. It codes for CSARDRVHYNEQFF.